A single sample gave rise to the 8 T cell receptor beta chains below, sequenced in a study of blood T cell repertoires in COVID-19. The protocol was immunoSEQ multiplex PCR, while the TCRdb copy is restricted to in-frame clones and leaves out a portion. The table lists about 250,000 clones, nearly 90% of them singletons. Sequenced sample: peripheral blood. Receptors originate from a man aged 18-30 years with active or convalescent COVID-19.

DNA for the CDR3: TGTGCCAGCAGCCCCAGCCGGACAGGGTCTTGGGGCTACACCTTC. It encodes CASSPSRTGSWGYTF. The chain recombines TRBV3-1 (or the pseudogene TRBV3-2) with TRBJ1-2; 8 bases map to TRBD1. Per germline, CDR1 LGHDT and CDR2 YNNKEL (reference sequence). This CDR3 has 15 residues. Trimming cost V 4 bases and J 8 bases; bases outside gene matches: 12.

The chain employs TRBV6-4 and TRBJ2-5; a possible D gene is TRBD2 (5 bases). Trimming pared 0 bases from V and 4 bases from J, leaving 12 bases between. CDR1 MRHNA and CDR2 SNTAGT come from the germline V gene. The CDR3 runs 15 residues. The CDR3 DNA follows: TGTGCCAGCAGTGACTCGACTATCGGTCTAGAGACCCAGTACTTC. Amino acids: CASSDSTIGLETQYF.

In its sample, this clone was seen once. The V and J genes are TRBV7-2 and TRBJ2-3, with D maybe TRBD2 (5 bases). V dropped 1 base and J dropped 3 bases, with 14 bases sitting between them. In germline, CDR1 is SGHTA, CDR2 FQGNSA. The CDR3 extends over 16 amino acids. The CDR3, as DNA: TGTGCCAGCAGCTTAGGGCTAGCCGGGGTGACAGATACGCAGTATTTT. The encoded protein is CASSLGLAGVTDTQYF.

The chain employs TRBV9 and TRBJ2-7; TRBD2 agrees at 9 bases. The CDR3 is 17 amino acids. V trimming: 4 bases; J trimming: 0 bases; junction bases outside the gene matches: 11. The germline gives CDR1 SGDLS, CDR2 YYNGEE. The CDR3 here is CASSPGEREVFSYEQYF. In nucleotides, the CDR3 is TGTGCCAGCAGCCCGGGGGAGCGGGAGGTCTTCTCCTACGAGCAGTACTTC.

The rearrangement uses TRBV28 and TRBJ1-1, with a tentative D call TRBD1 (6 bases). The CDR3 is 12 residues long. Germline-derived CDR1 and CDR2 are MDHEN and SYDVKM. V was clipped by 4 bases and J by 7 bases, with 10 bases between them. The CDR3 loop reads CASSWGPDEAFF. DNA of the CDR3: TGTGCCAGCAGTTGGGGGCCTGATGAAGCTTTCTTT. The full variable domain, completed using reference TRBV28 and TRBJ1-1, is DVKVTQSSRYLVKRTGEKVFLECVQDMDHENMFWYRQDPGLGLRLIYFSYDVKMKEKGDIPEGYSVSREKKERFSLILESASTNQTSMYLCASSWGPDEAFFGQGTRLTVV.

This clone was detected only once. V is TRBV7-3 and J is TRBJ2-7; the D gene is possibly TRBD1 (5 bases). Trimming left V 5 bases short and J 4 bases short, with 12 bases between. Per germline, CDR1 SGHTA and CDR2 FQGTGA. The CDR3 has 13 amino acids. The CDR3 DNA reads TGTGCCAGCAGCGTTGGACAATTTTACGAGCAGTACTTC. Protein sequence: CASSVGQFYEQYF.

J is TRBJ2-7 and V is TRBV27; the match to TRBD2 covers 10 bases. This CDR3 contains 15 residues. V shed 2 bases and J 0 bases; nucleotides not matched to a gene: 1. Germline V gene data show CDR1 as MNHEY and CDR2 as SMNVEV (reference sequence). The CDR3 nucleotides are TGTGCCAGCAGTTTAGGACTAGCGGTCTCCTACGAGCAGTACTTC. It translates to CASSLGLAVSYEQYF.

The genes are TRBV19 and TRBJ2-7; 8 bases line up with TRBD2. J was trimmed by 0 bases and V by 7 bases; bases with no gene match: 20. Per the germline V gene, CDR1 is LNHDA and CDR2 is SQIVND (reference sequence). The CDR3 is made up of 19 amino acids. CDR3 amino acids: CASTPLREEKNKSSYEQYF. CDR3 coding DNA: TGTGCCAGTACCCCCCTGCGGGAGGAAAAAAATAAAAGCTCCTACGAGCAGTACTTC.